The sequence of this TCR beta chain was determined in a study of Ad26.COV2.S vaccination and SARS-CoV-2 variants. At the level of the study: Ad26.COV2.S shots went into the muscle once or twice, 56 days apart.

General observations from the study: The breadth of spike-specific CD8+ and CD4+ T cell responses after vaccination was reportedly substantial.

Assay used: immunoSEQ multiplex PCR; TCRdb lists only in-frame clones, some missing. The table shows 300,000 to 350,000 clones, with 70% to 90% occurring only once. Stated treatment: about 20 received Ad26.COV2.S at low or high dose, single or two shots; 5 received placebo; per-sample allocation not given. Material that was analyzed had been drawn on day 63 after the first vaccine or placebo injection. An Ad26 vector that expressed Wuhan-strain SARS-CoV-2 spike constituted the vaccine. A note on this clone: The antigen remains unidentified.

CDR1 and CDR2 (germline): SGHDT, YYEEEE. The J segment lost 2 bases and the V segment lost 4 bases, leaving 5 bases of the junction unmatched. This CDR3 contains 14 residues. The sample consisted of peripheral blood, taken in a trial of Ad26.COV2.S vaccine versus placebo. The sequence was collected from a person aged 18-65 years who received the Ad26.COV2.S COVID-19 vaccine or a placebo. The V gene is TRBV5-6, the J gene TRBJ2-7; TRBD1 matches 8 bases. This CDR3 reads CASSLPDRAYEQYF. The CDR3 DNA reads as TGTGCCAGCAGCCTACCGGACAGGGCCTACGAGCAGTACTTC.